These 15 T cell receptor beta chains share one sample of origin, sequenced in a study of OX40 agonist ivuxolimab in advanced cancers. Assay: immunoSEQ multiplex PCR; the TCRdb copy retains only in-frame clones and omits some. Among some 80,000 clones listed, over 85% were seen once. This specimen was CD4+ or CD8+ T cells sorted from blood, taken in a trial of the OX40 agonist ivuxolimab. The receptors were gathered from an adult with an advanced solid tumor such as melanoma, head and neck, liver or kidney cancer.

The genes are TRBV14 and TRBJ2-3; D not resolved. This CDR3 is 15 amino acids long. Germline lookup yields CDR1 SGHDN and CDR2 FVKESK. V was shortened by 2 bases and J by 3 bases, with 12 bases between the two germline ends. CDR3 sequence reads: CASSQYGVSTDTQYF. In DNA, the CDR3 is TGTGCCAGCAGCCAATACGGCGTAAGTACAGATACGCAGTATTTT.

This chain links TRBV4-1 with TRBJ2-7, with D perhaps assigned TRBD1 or TRBD2 (5 bases each). The CDR3 is 15 amino acids. Deletions cut 4 bases from V and 6 bases from J, with 19 bases between. Germline-derived CDR1 and CDR2 are MGHRA and YSYEKL. This CDR3 reads CASSPASGTRREQYF. CDR3 sequence (DNA): TGCGCCAGCAGCCCGGCCTCTGGGACCCGGCGCGAGCAGTACTTC.

The chain uses TRBV9 and TRBJ2-4, with D perhaps TRBD1 (7 bases). CDR3 length equals 17 residues. Germline CDR1 and CDR2: SGDLS and YYNGEE. V was trimmed by 3 bases and J by 1 base, leaving 17 bases between them. The CDR3, as DNA: TGTGCCAGCAGCGCAGGGGGTACTAGCCTGGCCAAAAACATTCAGTACTTC. It encodes CASSAGGTSLAKNIQYF.

The genes are TRBV5-4 and TRBJ2-7; 7 bases are a match to TRBD2. The CDR3 covers 15 residues. V dropped 3 bases and J dropped 2; count of bases not matched to a gene: 8. In germline, CDR1 is SGHNT, CDR2 YYREEE (reference sequence). CDR3 sequence: CASSSGGSWAYEQYF. The DNA for the CDR3 is TGTGCCAGCAGCTCGGGGGGTAGTTGGGCCTACGAGCAGTACTTC.

The chain couples TRBV15 to TRBJ2-7; no reliable D call. The V end was cut by 4 bases, the J end by 3 bases, with 4 bases between. CDR3 length equals 11 residues. CDR1 and CDR2 (germline): LNHNV, YYDKDF (reference sequence). CDR3 DNA: TGTGCCACCAGCACAGGCTACGAGCAGTACTTC. The encoded protein is CATSTGYEQYF.

The chain employs TRBV6-5 and TRBJ2-4, with 8 nucleotides matching TRBD1. The germline V gene encodes CDR1 MNHEY and CDR2 SVGAGI. The trim removed 6 bases at V and 7 bases at J, leaving 8 bases unmatched. This CDR3 region has 14 residues. CDR3 residues: CASSIGQGRNIQYF. The CDR3 DNA is TGTGCCAGCAGCATCGGACAGGGAAGGAACATTCAGTACTTC.

The rearrangement links TRBV2 to TRBJ2-1; 12 nucleotides agree with TRBD2. The CDR3 loop spans 12 amino acids. V gave up 4 bases and J gave up 14 bases; unmatched junction bases: 3. Germline V gives CDR1 SNHLY, CDR2 FYNNEI. CDR3 DNA: TGTGCCAGCAGTGGACTAGCGGGAGTAGAGTTCTTC. Protein sequence: CASSGLAGVEFF. The entire variable domain, with the rest obtained from reference TRBV2 and TRBJ2-1, is as follows: EPEVTQTPSHQVTQMGQEVILRCVPISNHLYFYWYRQILGQKVEFLVSFYNNEISEKSEIFDDQFSVERPDGSNFTLKIRSTKLEDSAMYFCASSGLAGVEFFGPGTRLTVL.

The chain couples TRBV7-9 to TRBJ1-5; D might be TRBD1 (6 bases). The V end lost 6 bases, the J end lost 5 bases, and 8 bases lay between the germline ends. The CDR3 spans 12 residues. CDR1 and CDR2 (germline): SEHNR, FQNEAQ (reference sequence). The CDR3 sequence is CASRSGDQPQHF. CDR3 nucleotide sequence: TGTGCCAGCAGGTCAGGGGATCAGCCCCAGCATTTT.

This chain connects TRBV6-5 to TRBJ1-1; D is uncertain. Germline V CDR1 and CDR2: MNHEY, SVGAGI. Trimming removed 4 bases from V and 5 bases from J, with 14 bases in between. CDR3 length: 14 amino acids. CDR3 region: CASSFPRSGTEAFF. The CDR3 DNA reads as TGTGCCAGCAGTTTCCCTAGGAGTGGGACTGAAGCTTTCTTT.

The CDR3 reads CASSEADLYNEKLFF. The CDR3 DNA sequence: TGTGCCAGCAGTGAAGCGGACCTGTATAATGAAAAACTGTTTTTT. The rearrangement links TRBV2 to TRBJ1-4; D unclear. CDR3 length: 15 amino acids. CDR1 is SNHLY, CDR2 FYNNEI, per germline. V was pared by 0 bases and J by 4 bases, with 9 bases between.

The chain joins TRBV20-1 to TRBJ1-5; D is perhaps TRBD1 (5 bases). CDR1 is DFQATT and CDR2 is SNEGSKA in the germline V gene (reference sequence). Trimming shortened V by 6 bases and J by 3 bases, and 6 bases separated the two germline ends. This CDR3 is 11 amino acids long. DNA for the CDR3: TGCAGTGCGGACAACAATCAGCCCCAGCATTTT. Residues: CSADNNQPQHF.

The chain combines TRBV9 with TRBJ1-4; D is possibly TRBD1 (5 bases). The CDR3 is 16 amino acids. Trimming cost V 4 bases and J 1 base, with 14 bases left between them. Germline V gives CDR1 SGDLS, CDR2 YYNGEE. CDR3 protein: CASSPRHGGTNEKLFF. For the CDR3, the DNA is TGTGCCAGCAGCCCGAGGCACGGGGGAACTAATGAAAAACTGTTTTTT.

The CDR3 coding sequence is TGTGCCAGCAGCTTGGCCGGGACAGGGGTCGATGGCTACACCTTC. Amino acids: CASSLAGTGVDGYTF. The gene calls are TRBV5-8 and TRBJ1-2, with 10 bases matching TRBD1. The V and J ends lost 0 bases and 6 bases, in that order; junction bases with no gene match: 5. Germline CDR1 SGHTS, CDR2 YDEGEE. The CDR3 totals 15 residues.

V usage is TRBV4-3 and J usage is TRBJ1-1; 8 nucleotides line up with TRBD1. CDR1 and CDR2 (germline): LGHNA, YSLEER. The V gene end was trimmed by 0 bases and the J gene end by 3 bases; junction bases not matched to a gene: 3. There are 15 residues in the CDR3. The CDR3 here is CASSQDEDRDTEAFF. CDR3 nucleotide sequence: TGCGCCAGCAGCCAAGACGAGGACAGGGACACTGAAGCTTTCTTT.

CDR3 in amino acids: CASSQDRGQHYGYTF. CDR3 DNA: TGCGCCAGCAGCCAAGATCGGGGACAGCACTATGGCTACACCTTC. The chain couples TRBV4-3 to TRBJ1-2; 7 bases are a match to TRBD1. The CDR3 length is 15 residues. Germline CDR1 is LGHNA and CDR2 is YSLEER. After removal of 0 bases from V and 3 bases from J, the junction contained 4 bases not matched to a gene.